A selection of T cell receptor beta chains follows, all from one sample in a study of control samples from healthy donors and cancer patients. Clones were read by immunoSEQ multiplex PCR, and TCRdb kept only the in-frame ones, dropping some. There are about 120,000 clones in the sample; about 93% occur only once, and less than 3.5% lies in the top ten. The sequenced sample was blood. These receptors originate from a man under 40 in good health. Both conserved end residues are part of each CDR3. The size entry is marked missing in some rows and otherwise reads once, few, many or a size class.

cdr3_aa cdr3_length j_call v_call clone_size
CASSQNTEAFF 11 TRBJ1-1 TRBV27 .
CASSLKEFGYTF 12 TRBJ1-2 TRBV6-5 .
CASTLGGGSGPEKLFF 16 TRBJ1-4 TRBV28 .
CASSFGRSNTEAFF 14 TRBJ1-1 TRBV27 .
CASSTGQGWRVPEAFF 16 TRBJ1-1 TRBV7-6 .
CASSRKEWAEAFF 13 TRBJ1-1 TRBV23-1 .
CASSQQEGGQTGNTIYF 17 TRBJ1-3 TRBV9 .
CASSLVKGYGTYEQYF 16 TRBJ2-7 TRBV5-4 once
CASNLGGGSSTDTQYF 16 TRBJ2-3 TRBV2 once
CASSVGRGTVYGYTF 15 TRBJ1-2 TRBV7-6 .
CASSIGRAYEQYF 13 TRBJ2-7 TRBV19 once
CASSDGISGNTIYF 14 TRBJ1-3 TRBV6-1 .
CASSQGTSGRIDEQFF 16 TRBJ2-1 TRBV7-2 .
CASVGGFDEQYF 12 TRBJ2-7 TRBV7-8 .
CASSLDGGTEAFF 13 TRBJ1-1 TRBV5-1 .
CASSRYSYGYTF 12 TRBJ1-2 TRBV5-5 .
CASSLPAGEGYTF 13 TRBJ1-2 TRBV12-3/TRBV12-4 .
CASGRDRSGANVLTF 15 TRBJ2-6 TRBV2 .
CASSLREGTEAFF 13 TRBJ1-1 TRBV4-1 .
CAISGQPNEKLFF 13 TRBJ1-4 TRBV10-3 .
CASSVGPSSYNEQFF 15 TRBJ2-1 TRBV9 .
CASSLLPSFSNQPQHF 16 TRBJ1-5 TRBV27 .
CAWSSAPSNYGYTF 14 TRBJ1-2 TRBV30 .
CASSSPGARGGRDTQYF 17 TRBJ2-3 TRBV19 once
CANGAQAYGYTF 12 TRBJ1-2 TRBV10-3 .
CASSQASGGAGSPLHF 16 TRBJ1-6 TRBV3-1/TRBV3-2 .
CASSRQGPPGYTF 13 TRBJ1-2 TRBV5-6 few
CASSKESGGLSYEQYF 16 TRBJ2-7 TRBV19 .
CASSRDRRETQYF 13 TRBJ2-5 TRBV2 .
CASSPGTAGYEQYF 14 TRBJ2-7 TRBV27 .
CASSFRGAGPNEQFF 15 TRBJ2-1 TRBV9 .
CASTPRLGTGELFF 14 TRBJ2-2 TRBV7-6 .
CASSPRTGNTEAFF 14 TRBJ1-1 TRBV7-9 once
CATGTGGRGELFF 13 TRBJ2-2 TRBV24-1 .
CASRQGVGNSPLHF 14 TRBJ1-6 TRBV6-5 .
CASRKRGYSPLHF 13 TRBJ1-6 TRBV28 few
CASAPGGGWGETQYF 15 TRBJ2-5 TRBV7-7 .
CSASGPNSGGGGETQYF 17 TRBJ2-5 TRBV20-1 .
CASSLVPGGDYGYTF 15 TRBJ1-2 TRBV5-1 .
CASSSDREVTGELFF 15 TRBJ2-2 TRBV11-2 .
CASSSRTGNTEAFF 14 TRBJ1-1 TRBV5-1 .
CASSTTTGGTGNTIYF 16 TRBJ1-3 TRBV7-2 once
CASSPSPSGGLRGEQFF 17 TRBJ2-1 TRBV18 .